This TCR beta chain was documented in a study of cytomegalovirus exposure and HLA in healthy donors (dated by TCRdb to the late 2010s). About the full investigation: In an earlier analysis of roughly 590 of the donors, approximately 260 Gb of sequence data and 90 million to 120 million unique TCR beta sequences from roughly 180 million T cells were reported. Alongside the repertoire data, information on donor age, sex, ethnicity and CMV serostatus was compiled. An early release covering roughly 600 HLA-typed donors comprised approximately 300 gigabases of sequencing data and roughly 86 million unique TCR sequences. An earlier analysis of 587 of the donors used high-throughput TCR beta sequencing to judge whether each TCR beta V gene segment behaved as functional or pseudogenic. Typing coverage varied by locus: about 629-630 donors for A, B, C, DRB1 and DQB1; some 520 for DQA1; more than 600 for DPA1; fewer than 480 for DPB1. The study aimed to test whether signatures of past pathogen exposure could be identified by cataloging public T cell receptors. The study combined high-throughput TCR immunosequencing, statistical association of individual TCRs with disease status, and machine learning to predict cytomegalovirus infection status. Rather than drawing on any new phenotypic data, the later analysis identified candidate immune exposures from TCR beta sequences and the way those sequences occurred across donors. Among the roughly 430 genotyped donors, around 79% belonged to the genetic ancestry cluster associated with self-reported Caucasian donors. In addition to the first cohort of several hundred subjects, a separate validation cohort of around 110 different subjects was used. In a later genetic analysis, genome-wide SNP genotypes for about 65% of the roughly 670 donors were used, and that subset was treated as a discovery cohort. On average, 235,054 unique TCR beta nucleotide sequences were sequenced per donor among 398 genotyped donors of the cohort, with roughly a sixth of those sequences being non-productive. Every discovery cohort repertoire had been produced on one sequencing platform. Using immunosequencing, the study profiled T cell repertoires from roughly 650 subjects and related those repertoires to cytomegalovirus serostatus. Five DR-DQ haplotypes were handled as single units for association and clustering, since linkage in the cohort was strong. To study patterns of TCR occurrence, a later analysis re-analyzed previously published TCR beta repertoires from several hundred donors and added high-resolution HLA genotyping. HLA typing included class I and class II loci at four-digit resolution. Overall study outcomes, separate from this receptor: Specific HLA alleles were associated with more than 15,000 TCR beta sequences at a false discovery rate of 0.05 in a later analysis. The authors suggested that the approach could potentially be generalized to other disease states and immunological phenotypes. According to a later analysis, most CMV-associated TCR beta chains appeared to be HLA-restricted, and the HLA associations seemed to be driven largely by CMV exposure. In a later genetic analysis, a missense DCLRE1C variant was associated with V-gene and J-gene trimming of TCR beta chains, and the association was replicated in an independent cohort. Because counts were too low, seventeen rarely observed V segments, including chromosome 9 orphons, were left out of the earlier analysis of 500 to 750 of the donors. In a later analysis, HLA-associated TCR beta chains showed more clonal expansion and lower generation probabilities than non-associated chains that were equally common. Presence/absence analyses assumed roughly uniform sequencing depth across donors, an assumption that may not hold. Only TCR beta chains were sequenced in this cohort, and the absence of alpha or paired-chain data limited detectable features. Immune exposure information for the cohort was limited to CMV serostatus. An earlier analysis of approximately 600 of the donors showed that most TCR beta V segments appeared in productive rearrangements either about 87% or about 30% of the time, which broadly matched IMGT annotations. A further reported finding was that TCR beta sequences accurately predicted the HLA-A and HLA-B alleles for most subjects in the first cohort. A later genetic analysis reported fewer N-insertions in productive TCRs among donors in an Asian-associated ancestry cluster than the roughly 620-donor mean. Most TCR sequences were seen in very few donors, while some public TCRs were found in many individuals. Three of the identified cytomegalovirus-associated TCR beta chains were confirmed in vitro to be specific for cytomegalovirus antigens. Because HLA typing was missing for some donors at each locus, association tests included only the typed subset. Assigning TCR associations to individual alleles was difficult when HLA alleles, especially DR and DQ, strongly co-occurred. A cluster of highly shared sequence variants was judged likely to be a technical artifact of the sequencing pipeline. In both the original and validation cohorts, the classifier was reported to diagnose cytomegalovirus status with high specificity and sensitivity. In a later analysis, several top co-occurrence clusters were reported to appear linked to parvovirus B19, influenza, CMV and Epstein-Barr virus. Linkage disequilibrium might explain the correlated functional status among segregating V segments, but an unknown experimental factor could not be excluded. The study gave a list of about 150 TCR beta chains associated with cytomegalovirus. A later analysis found that TCR association rates varied across HLA loci, with DRB1 alleles showing the most associated TCRs and HLA-C alleles the fewest. Some IMGT-functional V segments, including TRBV6-2 and TRBV6-3, could not be told apart with the 87-base-pair reads, so those segments were excluded.

Per the germline V gene (reference sequence), LNHNV is the CDR1 and YYDKDF is the CDR2. From cysteine to phenylalanine, the CDR3 is 17 amino acids long. The entry retains the CDR3 DNA only, 51 bases that are in frame from base 1. V is cut by 0 bases and J by 1 base, and the space between the germline ends is 13 bases. The cohort comprised 670 or so healthy bone marrow donors. All cohort members were sampled while nominally healthy, although unrecorded immune exposures were likely present. The donor tested CMV seronegative, placing the donor among the approximately 400 seronegative members of the cohort. A peripheral blood sample was collected from each donor, and TCR beta sequencing was performed on peripheral blood mononuclear cells. Genomic DNA was extracted from the blood cell samples with the Qiagen DNeasy Blood Extraction Kit. This clone was found once. Its antigen specificity is not known. One base away there is no much larger clone; base qualities are not given.

The method behind the library was the immunoSEQ multiplex PCR assay. The multiplex PCR relied on a mix of 60 forward primers for TCR Vbeta segments and 13 reverse primers for TCR Jbeta segments. The CDR3 region of rearranged TCR beta genes was amplified from genomic DNA by a multiplex PCR assay. On the Illumina HiSeq System, the amplified TCR beta libraries were sequenced as 87-base-pair reads. The authors' analysis ran thus. Across the 700 or so repertoires, a later analysis counted 60 million to 90 million unique TCR beta chains, 9 million to 14 million of which were shared by at least two donors. Raw reads were error-corrected and collapsed into unique sequences by a nearest-neighbor algorithm in which closely related sequences were merged to remove PCR and sequencing errors. Alignment of CDR3 sequences to IMGT reference sequences was used to assign V, D and J gene segments. For a sequence to be retained, a match of at least six nucleotides to both a V gene segment and a J gene segment was required. A rearrangement was called productive if the CDR3 had no stop codons and remained in frame with V and J, and every other rearrangement was called non-productive. Following IMGT convention, CDR3 was defined as the stretch from the second conserved V-encoded cysteine up to the conserved J-encoded phenylalanine. The earlier analysis of some 580 of the donors excluded any sequence lacking an unambiguous match to a single V gene segment. In an earlier analysis of several hundred of the donors, V segments were called functional above 56.7% productive rearrangements and were called segregating when the between-donor standard deviation exceeded 5%. A statistical classification framework was built for diagnosing cytomegalovirus status from the catalog of TCR beta chain sequences. In a later analysis, V and J genes were assigned by comparing TCR nucleotide sequences against IMGT/GENE-DB human TR gene sequences. In a later analysis, CDR3 sequences and most-parsimonious VDJ recombination scenarios were assigned using the TCRdist pipeline. In a later analysis, each TCR beta chain was defined by its CDR3 amino acid sequence together with its V-gene family, and reads lacking a unique V-gene family were excluded. In a later analysis, 550 to 650 highly shared, low-generation-probability nucleotide sequences were removed to address suspected cross-contamination and a sequencing artifact. A later analysis calculated a clonal expansion index for each public chain from normalized within-repertoire ranks of inferred template counts. In a later analysis, generation probabilities were computed with a VDJ recombination model fitted to out-of-frame rearrangements, and the resulting probabilities were checked against IGoR. A later analysis scored TCR-TCR, TCR-HLA and TCR-CMV co-occurrence with hypergeometric tests, applying a repertoire-size bias correction to TCR pairs. False discovery rates were estimated in a later analysis by permuting HLA or CMV assignments 20 times. In a later analysis, co-occurring TCRs were grouped using DBSCAN, with TCRdist sequence similarity added in when clustering inside HLA-allele-positive subsets. For co-occurrence clustering, repertoires with fewer than 30,000 or more than 120,000 public chains were excluded, along with five repertoires with anomalous nucleotide sharing. Here the immuneACCESS table is served through TCRdb, limited to in-frame sequences with V and J called. Missing clones are a known gap in these copies; in checked studies unresolved V genes cover under half, and the rest lacks a known reason. That table furnishes V, J and clone size, whereas the DNA furnished D and trimming. A total of about 150,000 clones appear in this sample, around 84% of them only once. The top ten hold 1% of the sample.

The receptor chain draws on TRBV15 and TRBJ1-5; the D segment cannot be called with confidence. The TCR sequence derives from a boy aged 2-9 years in good health and CMV-seronegative. The source material was PBMCs. For the CDR3, the sequence is CATSRDFARGSNQPQHF. At the DNA level, the sequence is TGTGCCACCAGCAGAGATTTCGCCCGTGGCAGCAATCAGCCCCAGCATTTT.